The present entry profiles one T cell receptor beta chain with its context. Its antigen is as yet unknown. Other DNA sequences in this specimen translate into the identical CDR3. At the survey level, the v3.0 immunoSEQ assay was run. Sequenced by immunoSEQ multiplex PCR; TCRdb stores in-frame clones only, minus some. The sample shows tens of thousands of clones, 75% to 90% of them seen only once. Every specimen held between about 0.85-10 million cryopreserved PBMC. These were thawed and washed before DNA extraction. With V trimmed by 5 bases and J by 2 bases, 10 bases remained unmatched. The germline CDR1 and CDR2 sequences are SGHTA and FQGTGA. The CDR3 consists of 16 residues. This specimen belongs to a study of long-term antiretroviral therapy in people with HIV. Findings and limits, study-wide: Clones that had undergone expansion before ART dominated the repertoire at all time points. Older ART regimens were possibly in use when the blood was collected between about 2004 and 2018.

This TCR came from a woman younger than 30 with HIV. This rearrangement joins TRBV7-3 to TRBJ2-7; 9 nucleotides align to TRBD2. Sequenced material: unsorted PBMCs, taken just before starting antiretroviral therapy. The CDR3 loop reads CASSPPSGDFPYEQYF. As DNA, the CDR3 is TGTGCCAGCAGCCCGCCTAGCGGGGACTTTCCCTACGAGCAGTACTTC.